The entry below describes one T cell receptor (beta chain). This clone has only a few counts. Its antigen has not been determined. The record has no base qualities; no much larger clone is one base away. This specimen belongs to a study of T cell responses to AZD1222 COVID-19 vaccine (dated by TCRdb to the early 2020s). Turning to the overall study: AZD1222 recipients whose second dose came at about 4 weeks and those whose second dose came at about 12 weeks were combined into one group, since spike-specific TCR depth and breadth did not differ between the two schedules. Trial participants were enrolled by age into subgroups of 18-55, 56-69 and 70-plus years, and roughly 150, 30 and 60 TCR-sequenced participants, respectively, were included in these subgroups. A total of 230 to 250 trial participants underwent TCR sequencing, of whom 207 received two doses of AZD1222 and about 25 received two doses of the MenACWY control vaccine.

The CDR3 regions of human TCRbeta chains were subjected to immunosequencing. The published analysis was carried out like this. Repertoire TCRs were matched against a reference library of SARS-CoV-2-specific TCRs generated with the MIRA antigen-specificity platform. Breadth was defined as the fraction of unique TCRs that were SARS-CoV-2-associated, and depth was defined as the fraction of total T cells that were SARS-CoV-2-associated. Using the MIRA data, each spike-specific TCR was mapped to the spike region that the TCR reacts to and placed in a CD4 or CD8 class. Log10-transformed breadth and depth values were compared by one-way ANOVA with Sidak's multiple comparisons tests. TCRdb stores this immuneACCESS table with in-frame sequences only. Part of the clones is absent; in the studies checked, under half of the shortfall reflects unresolved V genes, and no reason is known for the rest. V, J and clone size derive from that table, while D and trimming were established from the DNA sequence. Recorded for this sample are 80,000 to 100,000 clones; roughly nine tenths of them occurred a single time. Approximately 11% of the sample rests with the top ten.

The germline V gene (reference sequence) sets CDR1 to SEHNR and CDR2 to FQNEAQ. The junction carries 12 bases between V and J, which are trimmed by 1 base and 0 bases respectively. Taken from cysteine to phenylalanine, the CDR3 has 16 residues. The kept DNA is CDR3 alone, 48 bases in frame from the first base. Per the publication, the time point label means: baseline before first vaccination. Samples from vaccinated people were obtained from the UK trials COV001 and COV002, which included a single-blind randomized controlled phase 2/3 trial of AZD1222 (ChAdOx1 nCoV-19) in healthy adults. Trial participant PBMC samples were collected at day 0 and day 28 after the second dose for TCRbeta chain sequencing. The investigation overall reported the following: In the small 56-69-year group, the increase in depth fell short of significance, most likely because of low power. Epitopes outside the regions mutated in the B.1.351 and B.1.1.7 variants were reportedly recognized by nearly half of the unique spike-specific TCRs. CD4 TCRs associated with the vaccine covered the entire spike protein, and the dominant responses were in regions 160-218 and 743-854. Conclusions about previously exposed vaccinees are limited, since just five to seven AZD1222 recipients were seropositive for SARS-CoV-2 at baseline. After two AZD1222 doses, both the breadth and the depth of spike-specific TCRs were significantly higher than at day 0 and than in MenACWY recipients. Because no day 14 peak-response samples were available, repertoires were characterized only after the peak T cell response. Most participants were white British and females outnumbered males, and the authors suggested that clonal diversity may have been underestimated.

The receptor comes from an adult in good health. The sequence is built from TRBV7-9 and TRBJ1-2; a tentative D match to TRBD1 spans 5 bases. Specimen: peripheral blood, collected on day 0 of AZD1222 vaccination. The nucleotide sequence reads as follows: TGTGCCAGCAGCTTAGTAGGTGCAGGGACTAACTATGGCTACACCTTC. Its protein reads: CASSLVGAGTNYGYTF.